This T cell receptor (beta chain) was captured in a study of CD8 T cells in ankylosing spondylitis. Trimming left V 1 base short and J 8 bases short, with 15 bases between. CDR3 length: 15 amino acids. Per the germline V gene, CDR1 is LGHNA and CDR2 is YNFKEQ. MiXCR, run by TCRdb on the 5' RACE reads, gives a single entry per CDR3 protein. The table records approximately 110,000 distinct CDR3 sequences, less than 25% of them present only once. V and J are TRBV4-2 and TRBJ2-1; the D gene is possibly TRBD1 (6 bases). The sequence was collected from a male donor with ankylosing spondylitis. Material for sequencing was synovial fluid, either unsorted or a sorted T cell fraction (not recorded which). The CDR3 reads CASSQVDRNEDEQFF. The CDR3 nucleotides are TGTGCCAGCAGCCAAGTGGACAGAAATGAAGATGAGCAGTTCTTC.